Given below is one T cell receptor beta chain in context. Together with a sample-barcoded 5' primer, a J-beta primer mix was included in a second PCR lasting roughly 6 to 12 cycles. TCRdb processed the 5' RACE reads anew with MiXCR; each CDR3 protein has one entry. The sample comprises hundreds of thousands of distinct CDR3 sequences, under 55% of which are singletons, and roughly 18% rests with the top ten. This sample was included in a study of blood T cells in healthy people across ages. The CDR3 spans 17 residues. Germline V gene sequence: CDR1 MGHRA, CDR2 YSYEKL. The V end was cut by 1 base, the J end by 1 base, with 13 bases between.

This TCR was recovered from a man aged 60 to 75 in good health. The chain links TRBV4-1 to TRBJ2-2; D remains ambiguous. Sequencing was performed on blood. CDR3 sequence: CASSQALLVLNTGELFF. DNA of the CDR3: TGCGCCAGCAGCCAAGCCTTGCTTGTTCTGAACACCGGGGAGCTGTTTTTT.